This T cell receptor (beta chain) is drawn from a study of blood T cell repertoires in COVID-19. After removal of 0 bases from V and 3 bases from J, the junction contained 7 bases not matched to a gene. The CDR3 is 16 amino acids. Germline V lookup: CDR1 MNHEY, CDR2 SVGAGI. TCRdb's copy holds only in-frame clones and misses some; the assay was immunoSEQ multiplex PCR. The sample shows just under 150,000 clones, approximately 84% of them seen only once. The specimen sequenced was peripheral blood. The V and J genes are TRBV6-5 and TRBJ2-5, with 7 nucleotides matching TRBD1. The clonotype comes from a human donor with acute or convalescent COVID-19. The donor label of this sample is uncertain. The chain's CDR3 is CASSYSRAQGEETQYF. CDR3 bases: TGTGCCAGCAGTTACTCGAGGGCCCAGGGGGAAGAGACCCAGTACTTC.